Reported below is one TCR beta chain. This clonotype has only a few counts. Its antigen remains undetermined. Per-base quality was not reported, and no clone a single base away is much larger than it. The sample originates from a study of CD8 T cells in ankylosing spondylitis (TCRdb year 2017). Concerning the study at large: To find TCR variants linked to disease, the study profiled T cell receptor beta repertoires in ankylosing spondylitis patients and healthy donors. The full study cohort was made up of 25 ankylosing spondylitis patients and 108 healthy donors. Samples of peripheral blood were taken, and for ankylosing spondylitis patients, synovial fluid was collected as well. On the study overall, not on this receptor specifically: Some TCR beta motif variants had previously been reported in synovial fluid and blood of reactive arthritis patients, which suggested common disease-initiation mechanisms. The disease-linked clones were reported as significantly enriched in matched synovial fluid samples from ankylosing spondylitis patients. In peripheral blood, the disease-linked clones were found at relatively low frequencies and had a CD8+ phenotype. Blood from ankylosing spondylitis patients appeared to be characterized by a TCR beta motif composed of under 10 highly homologous amino acid variants.

The run used an Illumina HiSeq 2500. TCR beta libraries were prepared by quantitative 5'-RACE with molecular barcodes. In the paper's pipeline: To identify disease-linked TCR variants, a new computational method was used, one built on a probabilistic model of VDJ rearrangement. The raw public data were reprocessed by TCRdb itself: fastp quality trimming at Q25, MiXCR clonotype calling, in-frame beta chains only. Rows merge per CDR3 protein into single entries with the most common DNA and genes. The V and J calls follow TCRdb's processing rather than the paper's. Recorded for this sample are about 360,000 distinct CDR3 sequences; about 15% of them occurred a single time. The ten largest clones capture approximately 1.1% of the sample. CDR1 and CDR2, per the germline V gene, are SGHDN and FVKESK. The V and J ends are trimmed by 5 bases and 8 bases, leaving 18 bases between them. Including the terminal cysteine and phenylalanine, the CDR3 comprises 14 residues. The sequence is cut down to CDR3 DNA, 42 bases in frame from base 1.

The V and J genes are TRBV14 and TRBJ1-2, with TRBD1 as a weak D call on 5 bases. The sample was blood, either unsorted or a sorted T cell fraction (not recorded which). The sequence came from a male donor with ankylosing spondylitis or in good health (not recorded which). The DNA reads as follows: TGTGCCAGCAGCACAGGACACGCGGGAGGGGGCTACACCTTC. It is translated as CASSTGHAGGGYTF. With the portions outside the CDR3 filled from the reference TRBV14 and TRBJ1-2 genes, the complete variable region becomes EAGVTQFPSHSVIEKGQTVTLRCDPISGHDNLYWYRRVMGKEIKFLLHFVKESKQDESGMPNNRFLAERTGGTYSTLKVQPAELEDSGVYFCASSTGHAGGGYTFGSGTRLTVV.